The T cell receptor beta chain under discussion was sequenced for a study of OX40 agonist ivuxolimab in advanced cancers. The method was immunoSEQ multiplex PCR; TCRdb's version includes in-frame clones alone and lacks a portion of them. The repertoire holds roughly 69,000 clones, with 91% as singletons. Broader study findings: Still undetermined is the antigen specificity of the expanded peripheral T cells.

Worth noting for this clone: Its specificity is unknown.

Germline V lookup: CDR1 GTSNPN, CDR2 SVGIG (reference sequence). Deletions cut 1 base from V and 4 bases from J, with 2 bases between. The CDR3 loop spans 11 amino acids. The starting material was CD4+ or CD8+ T cells sorted from blood, obtained in a trial of the OX40 agonist ivuxolimab. The sequence derives from an adult with an advanced solid tumor such as melanoma, head and neck, liver or kidney cancer. The chain carries TRBV30 and TRBJ1-3; no definite D call. CDR3: CAWSGGNTIYF. In DNA form, the CDR3 reads TGTGCCTGGAGTGGAGGAAACACCATATATTTT.